Sequencing of this T cell receptor (beta chain) was carried out in a study of OX40 agonist ivuxolimab in advanced cancers. There are 12 residues in the CDR3. V dropped 6 bases and J dropped 6 bases, with 9 bases sitting between them. Germline V lookup: CDR1 MNHNY, CDR2 SVGAGI (reference sequence). The table came from immunoSEQ multiplex PCR; TCRdb's copy has only in-frame clones and leaves some out. The sample records just over 20,000 clones, roughly 89% being singletons. This TCR derives from an adult with an advanced solid tumor such as melanoma, head and neck, liver or kidney cancer. Sequencing used CD4+ or CD8+ T cells sorted from blood, obtained in a trial of the OX40 agonist ivuxolimab. The chain joins TRBV6-6 to TRBJ2-1; D is ambiguous. The CDR3 is CASSDWGNEQFF. The CDR3 region has the DNA TGTGCCAGCAGCGACTGGGGCAATGAGCAGTTCTTC.